This T cell receptor beta chain was found in a study of response to subunit inactivated influenza vaccine (dated by TCRdb to about 2018). Study-wide context: The study used deep quantitative T cell receptor repertoire profiling to track responses to a trivalent subunit inactivated influenza vaccine.

Receptors were amplified or captured by RT-PCR. TCRdb records Illumina HiSeq 2500 as the sequencer. TCRdb cleaned the public reads at Q25 with fastp, built clones with MiXCR and kept in-frame beta chains. Each record represents a unique CDR3 protein, reported with the most common genes and DNA among its rows. This sample is represented by some 850,000 distinct CDR3 sequences; less than 20% of them were singletons. Roughly a tenth of the sample comes from the top ten. The CDR3 holds 15 amino acids from the cysteine to the phenylalanine. Here the CDR3 DNA is all that survives: 45 bases in frame from base 1. Looking up the germline V gene yields CDR1 LGHNA and CDR2 YSLEER. A distance of 10 bases separates the germline ends of V and J, which lose 0 bases and 4 bases respectively. Comments on this clonotype: Its antigen is still unknown. Base quality data are lacking; no much larger clone is found one base away.

The investigation overall reported the following: The authors proposed that each seasonal influenza vaccination may bring in only a limited number of new T cells.

The starting material was PBMCs from blood, obtained about 5 days after vaccination. The clonotype was recovered from a man aged 50 or older who received an inactivated influenza vaccine. Donor details come from another sample of the same person, matched by shared clones. The chain couples TRBV4-3 to TRBJ1-5, and the D gene may be TRBD1, 5 bases matching. The nucleotide sequence is given as TGCGCCAGCAGCCAAGATCGGGGGACGAATCAGCCCCAGCATTTT. Translated, this is CASSQDRGTNQPQHF.